These T cell receptor beta chains were read from a single sample in a study of OX40 agonist ivuxolimab in advanced cancers. Only in-frame clones appear in the TCRdb table, and some are missing; sequencing was by immunoSEQ multiplex PCR. The sample lists around 80,000 clones, about 90% seen once, with 0.75% to 0.9% in the top ten. Material: CD4+ or CD8+ T cells sorted from blood, obtained in a trial of the OX40 agonist ivuxolimab. The source is an adult with an advanced solid tumor such as melanoma, head and neck, liver or kidney cancer. Both conserved end residues are part of each CDR3. D genes are given only for firm matches. Clone size is given for some rows only: seen once, a few or many times, or a class if the clone is expanded.

cdr3_aa cdr3_nt d_call j_call v_call cdr3_length clone_size
CASTFGVGGSSTDTQYF TGTGCCAGCACCTTCGGGGTTGGGGGTTCTAGCACAGATACGCAGTATTTT - TRBJ2-3 TRBV7-9 17 -
CASSGTGLPDEEAFF TGTGCCAGCAGTGGAACCGGCCTCCCGGACGAGGAAGCTTTCTTT - TRBJ1-1 TRBV28 15 -
CASSPMQGAHEQYF TGTGCCAGCAGCCCCATGCAGGGGGCCCACGAGCAGTACTTC TRBD1 TRBJ2-7 TRBV7-3 14 -
CAISGQQETQYF TGTGCCATCAGCGGACAGCAAGAGACCCAGTACTTC - TRBJ2-5 TRBV10-3 12 -
CASSLVQVYNEQFF TGTGCCAGCAGCTTAGTACAGGTATACAATGAGCAGTTCTTC - TRBJ2-1 TRBV11-2 14 -
CASSLNTPGTGELFF TGTGCCAGCAGCTTAAATACCCCCGGCACCGGGGAGCTGTTTTTT - TRBJ2-2 TRBV7-3 15 -
CASSLAETQYF TGCGCCAGCAGCTTGGCGGAGACCCAGTACTTC - TRBJ2-5 TRBV5-1 11 -
CASSWRDSRVQNEQFF TGTGCCAGCAGCTGGAGGGACTCTCGAGTCCAAAATGAGCAGTTCTTC - TRBJ2-1 TRBV7-2 16 -
CASSLGGRQPQHF TGTGCCAGCAGCTTAGGAGGGCGCCAGCCCCAGCATTTT - TRBJ1-5 TRBV7-2 13 -
CASSAGSKNYGYTF TGTGCCAGCAGTGCGGGGAGTAAGAACTATGGCTACACCTTC - TRBJ1-2 TRBV2 14 -
CASSLNPGNQETQYF TGTGCTAGCAGCTTAAATCCAGGCAACCAAGAGACCCAGTACTTC - TRBJ2-5 TRBV7-7 15 -
CASTSGVINEQFF TGTGCCAGCACCAGCGGGGTAATCAATGAGCAGTTCTTC TRBD2 TRBJ2-1 TRBV7-2 13 -
CASSANGQGRTDTQYF TGCGCCAGCAGCGCGAACGGACAGGGGCGCACAGATACGCAGTATTTT TRBD1 TRBJ2-3 TRBV5-1 16 -
CASSLAGMDTQYF TGTGCCAGCAGCTTAGCCGGGATGGATACGCAGTATTTT - TRBJ2-3 TRBV7-9 13 -
CASTPRSGYNEQFF TGTGCCAGTACCCCAAGGTCAGGTTACAATGAGCAGTTCTTC - TRBJ2-1 TRBV19 14 -
CASSPRGGDTQYF TGTGCCAGCAGCCCCAGGGGGGGGGATACGCAGTATTTT - TRBJ2-3 TRBV9 13 -
CASSVLGDRGELFF TGTGCCAGCAGCGTACTCGGGGACAGGGGGGAGCTGTTTTTT TRBD1 TRBJ2-2 TRBV9 14 once
CASSIPGTSGRADTQYF TGTGCCAGTAGTATCCCGGGGACTAGCGGGAGGGCAGATACGCAGTATTTT TRBD2 TRBJ2-3 TRBV19 17 -
CASSNRDRGVTQPQHF TGTGCCAGCAGCAACCGGGACAGGGGCGTAACTCAGCCCCAGCATTTT TRBD1 TRBJ1-5 TRBV7-8 16 -
CASSPGTLTYNEQFF TGTGCCAGCAGTCCTGGGACGCTCACCTACAATGAGCAGTTCTTC - TRBJ2-1 TRBV6-6 15 -
CASSPRVSSYNEQFF TGTGCCAGCAGCCCCCGAGTGAGCTCCTACAATGAGCAGTTCTTC - TRBJ2-1 TRBV9 15 once
CASSSVPSGANVLTF TGTGCCAGCAGCTCAGTCCCCTCTGGGGCCAACGTCCTGACTTTC - TRBJ2-6 TRBV5-6 15 -
CASSTGWDSNQPQHF TGTGCCAGCAGCACTGGCTGGGACAGCAATCAGCCCCAGCATTTT - TRBJ1-5 TRBV11-2 15 -
CASSARIQETQYF TGTGCCAGTAGTGCAAGGATACAAGAGACCCAGTACTTC - TRBJ2-5 TRBV19 13 -
CASTPTLGLQNTGELFF TGTGCCAGCACCCCCACCCTGGGACTCCAGAACACCGGGGAGCTGTTTTTT - TRBJ2-2 TRBV28 17 -
CASSEWGAVYNEQFF TGTGCCAGCAGTGAATGGGGGGCTGTCTACAATGAGCAGTTCTTC - TRBJ2-1 TRBV25-1 15 -
CASRRGAPFEQYF TGCGCCAGCAGGAGGGGGGCCCCATTCGAGCAGTACTTC - TRBJ2-7 TRBV5-1 13 -
CASSRIGQNTGELFF TGTGCCAGCAGCCGGATCGGACAGAACACCGGGGAGCTGTTTTTT - TRBJ2-2 TRBV14 15 -
CASSLVGQVDTEAFF TGTGCCAGCAGCTTAGTAGGACAGGTAGACACTGAAGCTTTCTTT TRBD1 TRBJ1-1 TRBV7-9 15 -
CASSLIHRAYGYTF TGTGCCAGCAGCTTAATCCACAGGGCCTATGGCTACACCTTC - TRBJ1-2 TRBV7-2 14 -
CASTSLWGVSNEKLFF TGTGCCAGTACCTCCCTGTGGGGAGTATCTAATGAAAAACTGTTTTTT - TRBJ1-4 TRBV19 16 -
CATSTLLSGTQQFF TGTGCCACCAGCACCTTGCTGTCGGGCACGCAGCAGTTCTTC - TRBJ2-1 TRBV15 14 -
CASSLEGSGTEAFF TGTGCCAGCAGCTTGGAGGGTTCGGGCACTGAAGCTTTCTTT - TRBJ1-1 TRBV5-5 14 few
CASSIGGEPQHF TGTGCCAGTAGTATAGGAGGGGAGCCCCAGCATTTT - TRBJ1-5 TRBV19 12 -
CSVAYNEQFF TGCAGCGTTGCCTACAATGAGCAGTTCTTC - TRBJ2-1 TRBV29-1 10 -
CASSGDWGTSTDTQYF TGTGCCAGCAGCGGAGACTGGGGGACTAGCACAGATACGCAGTATTTT - TRBJ2-3 TRBV28 16 few
CASSLLTSGYEQYF TGTGCCAGCAGTTTACTGACTAGCGGCTACGAGCAGTACTTC TRBD2 TRBJ2-7 TRBV27 14 once
CASRRQGGTEAFF TGTGCCAGCAGACGACAGGGAGGCACTGAAGCTTTCTTT TRBD1 TRBJ1-1 TRBV28 13 -
CSVEGAVDQYF TGCAGCGTTGAAGGGGCGGTTGACCAGTACTTC - TRBJ2-5 TRBV29-1 11 -
CASSQSGTGTELSGANVLTF TGCGCCAGCAGTCAATCCGGAACCGGGACAGAACTCTCTGGGGCCAACGTCCTGACTTTC TRBD1 TRBJ2-6 TRBV23-1 20 -
CASSLDAPGQGSRETQYF TGTGCCAGCAGCTTGGACGCCCCGGGACAGGGGAGCCGAGAGACCCAGTACTTC TRBD1 TRBJ2-5 TRBV9 18 -
CASTGQVDGPQHF TGTGCCAGTACGGGACAGGTTGACGGGCCCCAGCATTTT TRBD1 TRBJ1-5 TRBV28 13 -
CASSLRTGDDEQFF TGCGCCAGCAGCTTAAGGACAGGGGACGATGAGCAGTTCTTC TRBD1 TRBJ2-1 TRBV5-1 14 -
CASSRGGDQPQHF TGTGCCAGCAGCCGGGGAGGGGATCAGCCCCAGCATTTT - TRBJ1-5 TRBV7-8 13 -
CASSKDRVSLNYGYTF TGTGCCAGTAGTAAAGACAGGGTCAGCTTGAACTATGGCTACACCTTC TRBD1 TRBJ1-2 TRBV19 16 -